This T cell receptor beta chain is drawn from a study of T cell changes during pregnancy in multiple sclerosis. The assay was immunoSEQ multiplex PCR, and TCRdb's table has in-frame clones only and misses some. The sample yields 60,000 to 90,000 clones, about 93% seen once. This CDR3 is 15 amino acids long. Trimming cost V 5 bases and J 0 bases; bases outside gene matches: 4. Per germline, CDR1 MNHNS and CDR2 SASEGT. The specimen was peripheral blood, collected in the first trimester of pregnancy. The receptor's source is a female donor in good health, enrolled as a control in a pregnancy study. V gene TRBV6-1 combines with J gene TRBJ1-5; TRBD1 matches 7 bases. DNA of the CDR3: TGTGCCAGCAGTTTAAACAGGGGTAGCAATCAGCCCCAGCATTTT. It codes for CASSLNRGSNQPQHF.